The 27 T cell receptor beta chains given below trace back to one sample, sequenced in a study of spatial heterogeneity in lung cancer. TCRdb called the 5' RACE reads again in MiXCR, with one record for every CDR3 protein. Here the sample spans about 47,000 distinct CDR3 sequences, under 8% being singletons. Sample time point: blood at routine non-recurrence follow-up after resection. Whole RNA was taken from tumor, nontumor lung or frozen PBMC; it was then sequenced unsorted. This specimen was PBMCs, taken at follow-up. These receptors originate from a female donor with early-stage non-small cell lung cancer.

This clonotype was counted many times. V gene TRBV7-8 combines with J gene TRBJ2-1, with D unresolved. Trimming took off 3 bases at V and 0 bases at J, with 6 bases between the two ends. Germline V gives CDR1 SGHVS, CDR2 FQNEAQ. The CDR3 covers 14 residues. CDR3: CASSFESSYNEQFF. The CDR3 DNA is TGTGCCAGCAGCTTTGAAAGCTCCTACAATGAGCAGTTCTTC.

This clonotype occurred many times. This chain joins TRBV7-2 and TRBJ1-5; D is uncertain. V was shortened by 2 bases and J by 4 bases, with 6 bases between the two germline ends. Germline V CDR1 and CDR2: SGHTA, FQGNSA. The CDR3 runs to 13 residues. The CDR3 sequence: CASSLMWNQPQHF. The CDR3, as DNA: TGTGCCAGCAGCTTAATGTGGAATCAGCCCCAGCATTTT.

A few counts support this clonotype. The chain employs TRBV7-8 and TRBJ2-5, with D possibly being TRBD2 (5 bases). This CDR3 has 13 amino acids. The germline V gene has CDR1 SGHVS and CDR2 FQNEAQ. V gave up 5 bases and J gave up 2 bases, with 9 bases separating them. CDR3 amino acids: CASSVGLQETQYF. CDR3 nucleotide sequence: TGTGCCAGCAGCGTCGGACTTCAAGAGACCCAGTACTTC.

This clonotype turned up a few times. The rearrangement joins TRBV20-1 to TRBJ2-1; 14 nucleotides match TRBD2. The length of the CDR3 is 15 residues. V shed 6 bases and J 4 bases; nucleotides not matched to a gene: 5. Germline V CDR1 and CDR2: DFQATT, SNEGSKA (reference sequence). The CDR3 sequence: CSARLAGGPYNEQFF. The CDR3 region has the DNA TGCAGTGCCAGACTAGCGGGGGGGCCGTACAATGAGCAGTTCTTC.

J is TRBJ2-5 and V is TRBV7-2, with D uncertain. Germline-derived CDR1 and CDR2 are SGHTA and FQGNSA. The CDR3 spans 13 residues. Trimming took off 5 bases at V and 2 bases at J, with 9 bases between the two ends. The CDR3 region is CASSRYSQETQYF. In DNA, the CDR3 is TGTGCCAGCAGCCGATACTCGCAAGAGACCCAGTACTTC.

This clonotype has ten or more counts. This rearrangement joins TRBV11-1 to TRBJ2-4; D remains ambiguous. V was shortened by 5 bases and J by 2 bases, with 7 bases between the two germline ends. The germline V gene has CDR1 SGHAT and CDR2 FQDESV (reference sequence). The CDR3 sequence is 13 residues long. The CDR3 DNA reads TGTGCCAGCAGCGGACCTTCCAAAAACATTCAGTACTTC. Residues: CASSGPSKNIQYF.

V gene TRBV12-3 or TRBV12-4 combines with J gene TRBJ2-6, with D tentatively TRBD1 (6 bases). The CDR3 extends over 17 amino acids. The V end lost 6 bases, the J end lost 2 bases, and 17 bases lay between the germline ends. The CDR3 coding sequence is TGTGCCAGCAGGGGACCCGAACAGGGCACTGGGGCCAACGTCCTGACTTTC. Protein: CASRGPEQGTGANVLTF.

This clonotype was observed many times. CDR3 amino acids: CSAHQGSGELFF. The CDR3 DNA reads as TGCAGCGCCCATCAGGGATCCGGGGAGCTGTTTTTT. The J gene is TRBJ2-2, the V gene TRBV29-1; D may be TRBD1 (5 bases). The germline V gene has CDR1 SQVTM and CDR2 ANQGSEA. V lost 7 bases, J lost 6 bases, and 12 bases lay in between. CDR3 length: 12 amino acids.

This clonotype was counted many times. V usage is TRBV14 and J usage is TRBJ1-4; no clear D gene. Per the germline V gene, CDR1 is SGHDN and CDR2 is FVKESK. Trimming removed 1 base from V and 6 bases from J, with 18 bases in between. The CDR3 runs to 17 residues. CDR3 amino acids: CASSQGFSGRIDEKLFF. DNA for the CDR3: TGTGCCAGCAGCCAAGGGTTTTCAGGACGGATAGATGAAAAACTGTTTTTT.

CDR3 sequence reads: CASSLQGIENSPLHF. The DNA of the CDR3 is TGTGCCAGCAGCTTACAGGGGATCGAAAATTCACCCCTCCACTTT. The chain couples TRBV7-2 to TRBJ1-6, with a possible D match to TRBD1 (6 bases). The CDR3 covers 15 residues. Germline loops: CDR1 SGHTA, CDR2 FQGNSA. V gave up 2 bases and J gave up 7 bases, with 12 bases separating them.

This clonotype occurred many times. This sequence joins TRBV20-1 and TRBJ2-3; TRBD2 might be the D (7 bases). Germline assignment: CDR1 DFQATT and CDR2 SNEGSKA (reference sequence). V was trimmed by 4 bases and J by 1 base, leaving 12 bases between them. This CDR3 region has 14 residues. CDR3 sequence: CSAIPGGRTDTQYF. DNA of the CDR3: TGCAGTGCTATACCCGGGGGGCGCACAGATACGCAGTATTTT.

At least ten counts were recorded for this clonotype. The chain is built from TRBV11-2 and TRBJ1-3; no clear D. Trimming took 0 bases from V and 7 from J, leaving 13 bases between them. The V gene's germline CDR1 is SGHAT and CDR2 FQNNGV. This CDR3 is built from 15 residues. CDR3 DNA sequence: TGTGCCAGCAGCTTAGAAAGCTTCTTAGGCAACACCATATATTTT. Amino acid sequence: CASSLESFLGNTIYF.

This clonotype has more than one count but fewer than ten. The V call is TRBV20-1, the J call TRBJ1-4; no clear D. CDR1 and CDR2 from the germline V gene are DFQATT and SNEGSKA (reference sequence). With 3 bases removed from V and 3 bases from J, the gap between germline ends came to 11 bases. CDR3 length equals 14 residues. CDR3 region: CSARGFPANEKLFF. CDR3 nucleotide sequence: TGCAGTGCTAGGGGGTTTCCCGCTAATGAAAAACTGTTTTTT.

This clonotype was recorded many times. V usage is TRBV6-6 and J usage is TRBJ2-7; 9 bases line up with TRBD1. The V gene end was trimmed by 5 bases and the J gene end by 2 bases; junction bases not matched to a gene: 7. CDR1 is MNHNY, CDR2 SVGAGI, per germline (reference sequence). The CDR3 consists of 15 residues. The CDR3 region has the DNA TGTGCCAGCAGTACCGGGACAGGGAGAACCTACGAGCAGTACTTC. This encodes CASSTGTGRTYEQYF.

This chain joins TRBV7-8 and TRBJ1-4; 9 bases fit TRBD1. CDR1 is SGHVS, CDR2 FQNEAQ, per germline. The V gene end was trimmed by 0 bases and the J gene end by 8 bases; junction bases not matched to a gene: 4. The CDR3 extends over 15 amino acids. This CDR3 reads CASSLAGQGDEKLFF. CDR3 in DNA: TGTGCCAGCAGCTTAGCGGGACAGGGAGACGAAAAACTGTTTTTT.

This clonotype has at least ten counts. This chain links TRBV7-2 with TRBJ1-3; D remains ambiguous. Deletions cut 1 base from V and 0 bases from J, with 10 bases between. The germline gives CDR1 SGHTA, CDR2 FQGNSA. The length of the CDR3 is 16 residues. CDR3 amino acids: CASSLGQWFSGNTIYF. The CDR3 nucleotides are TGTGCCAGCAGCTTAGGGCAGTGGTTCTCTGGAAACACCATATATTTT.

This clonotype was seen only a few times. This rearrangement joins TRBV6-5 to TRBJ2-7, with D perhaps matching TRBD2 (5 bases). Between the trimmed V and J ends, which lost 7 bases and 5 bases, there was a span of 18 bases. CDR1 is MNHEY and CDR2 is SVGAGI in the germline V gene. This CDR3 contains 14 residues. The CDR3 region has the DNA TGTGCCAGCAAGAAGTCCTTCACCGGGAACGAGCAGTACTTC. Protein sequence: CASKKSFTGNEQYF.

This clonotype occurred many times. V and J are TRBV2 and TRBJ1-2; unclear D gene. Germline-derived CDR1 and CDR2 are SNHLY and FYNNEI. The CDR3 totals 16 residues. V was trimmed by 6 bases and J by 3 bases, leaving 20 bases between them. DNA for the CDR3: TGTGCCAGCAGAGACCAAGGGCCTGGGTTATACTATGGCTACACCTTC. This codes for CASRDQGPGLYYGYTF.

This clonotype was counted at least ten times. The gene calls are TRBV10-1 and TRBJ1-1; D not resolved. The CDR3 spans 13 residues. Deletions cut 6 bases from V and 2 bases from J, with 10 bases between. The germline V gene has CDR1 WNHNN and CDR2 SYGVQD (reference sequence). DNA of the CDR3: TGCGCCAGCAGGGCTACCCAAAACACTGAAGCTTTCTTT. As protein: CASRATQNTEAFF.

This clonotype was detected many times. The CDR3 DNA follows: TGCAGTGCTATTCCGGGACTAGCGGGGTTTACAGATACGCAGTATTTT. Translation gives CSAIPGLAGFTDTQYF. The V gene is TRBV20-1, the J gene TRBJ2-3, with 13 bases aligning to TRBD2. This CDR3 is 16 amino acids long. Trimming cost V 4 bases and J 3 bases; bases outside gene matches: 7. The germline CDR1 and CDR2 sequences are DFQATT and SNEGSKA (reference sequence).

The genes are TRBV18 and TRBJ2-1; the match to TRBD2 covers 7 bases. This CDR3 has 13 amino acids. The J segment lost 7 bases and the V segment lost 5 bases, leaving 5 bases of the junction unmatched. Germline V gene lookup returns CDR1 KGHSH and CDR2 LQKENI. As DNA, the CDR3 is TGTGCCAGCTCAGGGGCCGGGGGGAATGAGCAGTTCTTC. Translated, it gives CASSGAGGNEQFF.

This clonotype was observed a handful of times. The rearrangement joins TRBV29-1 to TRBJ1-1, with 7 nucleotides matching TRBD1. V was clipped by 3 bases and J by 0 bases; unmatched bases: 4. Germline V gene lookup returns CDR1 SQVTM and CDR2 ANQGSEA. This CDR3 is built from 14 residues. CDR3 loop: CSVEMTGMNTEAFF. CDR3 nucleotides: TGCAGCGTTGAGATGACAGGGATGAACACTGAAGCTTTCTTT.

In this sample, this clonotype turned up many times. This chain uses TRBV2 with TRBJ2-2; weak D call: TRBD1 (6 bases). This CDR3 has 14 residues. The V gene lost 6 bases and the J gene lost 5 bases, with 13 bases spanning the gap. CDR1 SNHLY and CDR2 FYNNEI come from the germline V gene. CDR3 loop: CASSSTGTTGELFF. CDR3 in DNA: TGTGCCAGCAGCTCGACAGGAACGACCGGGGAGCTGTTTTTT.

This chain joins TRBV7-9 and TRBJ2-7; TRBD1 or TRBD2 may be the D gene (7 bases each). The V gene's germline CDR1 is SEHNR and CDR2 FQNEAQ (reference sequence). The CDR3 runs 13 residues. Deletions cut 2 bases from V and 6 bases from J, with 11 bases between. CDR3 bases: TGTGCCAGCAGCTTATCAGGGGGGGCCGAGCAGTACTTC. Its protein product is CASSLSGGAEQYF.

This clonotype occurred many times. The chain joins TRBV2 to TRBJ1-2; D remains ambiguous. This CDR3 has 11 amino acids. With 4 bases removed from V and 7 bases from J, the gap between germline ends came to 7 bases. The germline CDR1 and CDR2 sequences are SNHLY and FYNNEI. CDR3 nucleotide sequence: TGTGCCAGCAGTGTGGTCGGTGGCTACACCTTC. Translation gives CASSVVGGYTF.

This clonotype showed up many times. V and J are TRBV28 and TRBJ1-2; no reliable D call. This CDR3 is built from 13 residues. Germline loops: CDR1 MDHEN, CDR2 SYDVKM. The germline V and J ends were trimmed by 2 bases and 8 bases, with 12 bases remaining between them. CDR3 sequence: CASSLPGRTGYTF. The CDR3 nucleotides are TGTGCCAGCAGTTTACCGGGCCGAACCGGCTACACCTTC.

This clonotype was observed at least ten times. The chain employs TRBV10-3 and TRBJ2-3; a possible D gene is TRBD1 (6 bases). Germline values: CDR1 ENHRY, CDR2 SYGVKD. V dropped 0 bases and J dropped 1 base, with 8 bases sitting between them. This CDR3 has 15 residues. The CDR3 sequence is CAISESGGGTDTQYF. For the CDR3, the DNA is TGTGCCATCAGTGAGTCAGGGGGAGGCACAGATACGCAGTATTTT.